Listed here are 21 T cell receptor beta chains from one sample, sequenced in a study of vaccination and CD4 T cells after COVID-19. Their target antigens are unknown. Cultured CD4+ T cell DNA underwent sequencing with the Oncomine TCR Beta short-read assay. A single record per CDR3 protein comes from TCRdb applying MiXCR to the PCR reads. The sample includes roughly 17,000 distinct CDR3 sequences, roughly 31% of them seen just once. Treatment here: approximately 11-day PBMC culture with coronavirus spike peptide pools or control peptides (ViraFEST assay). The sample was cultured CD4+ T cells from blood. The receptor source for this set is a human donor with COVID-19.

The CDR3 protein is CASSGTGGISPLHF. In DNA, the CDR3 is TGTGCCAGCAGTGGGACAGGGGGTATTTCACCCCTCCACTTT. This rearrangement joins TRBV12-3 or TRBV12-4 to TRBJ1-6, with 11 bases aligning to TRBD1. The CDR3 extends over 14 amino acids. J gave up 9 bases and V 5 bases, and 3 bases lay outside the gene matches.

The chain uses TRBV5-6 and TRBJ1-1, with 9 bases aligning to TRBD1. Germline CDR1 reads SGHDT; CDR2 reads YYEEEE. The CDR3 is 17 amino acids. V was pared by 4 bases and J by 0 bases, with 10 bases of the junction left unmatched. The CDR3 protein is CASSIPGQGPMNTEAFF. CDR3 nucleotide sequence: TGTGCCAGCAGCATTCCGGGACAGGGACCCATGAACACTGAAGCTTTCTTT.

The sample holds a few counts of this clonotype. V and J are TRBV30 and TRBJ2-2, with a tentative D call TRBD1 (6 bases). Trimming left V 1 base short and J 3 bases short, with 12 bases between. Germline V gene sequence: CDR1 GTSNPN, CDR2 SVGIG (reference sequence). The CDR3 covers 15 residues. DNA of the CDR3: TGTGCCTGGAGTGGTGACAGGCCCGACACCGGGGAGCTGTTTTTT. Protein product: CAWSGDRPDTGELFF.

The gene calls are TRBV21-1 and TRBJ1-1. TRBV21-1 is a known pseudogene. The CDR3 has 12 residues. The CDR3 sequence is CASSSPEGEAFF. As DNA, the CDR3 is TGTGCCAGCAGCTCCCCGGAGGGAGAAGCTTTCTTT.

This clonotype appeared a single time. This rearrangement joins TRBV19 to TRBJ1-4; 9 positions match TRBD1. There are 17 residues in the CDR3. Germline CDR1 and CDR2: LNHDA and SQIVND (reference sequence). The ends lost 3 bases at V and 1 base at J; junction bases unmatched: 6. The CDR3 DNA sequence: TGTGCCAGTAGTATTGCGGGACAGGGTCGAACTAATGAAAAACTGTTTTTT. Protein sequence: CASSIAGQGRTNEKLFF.

This clonotype was recorded a few times. V usage is TRBV12-3 or TRBV12-4 and J usage is TRBJ1-5; no firm D call. The CDR3 extends over 15 amino acids. Trimming removed 5 bases from V and 7 bases from J, with 18 bases in between. Here the CDR3 reads CASSATGVGQQPQHF. Written as DNA, the CDR3 is TGTGCCAGCAGTGCGACCGGTGTTGGTCAACAGCCCCAGCATTTT.

This clonotype came up a few times. The chain recombines TRBV27 with TRBJ2-5; 10 bases are a match to TRBD2. Germline lookup yields CDR1 MNHEY and CDR2 SMNVEV (reference sequence). The CDR3 has 15 residues. V was pared by 5 bases and J by 6 bases, with 9 bases of the junction left unmatched. The CDR3 here is CASSPNGGLAKTQYF. CDR3 in DNA: TGTGCCAGCAGTCCTAACGGGGGACTAGCGAAGACCCAGTACTTC.

This clonotype turned up a few times. The chain employs TRBV20-1 and TRBJ2-3; a possible D gene is TRBD2 (6 bases). The CDR3 contains 13 residues. CDR1 DFQATT and CDR2 SNEGSKA come from the germline V gene (reference sequence). Trimming shortened V by 6 bases and J by 4 bases, and 14 bases separated the two germline ends. The CDR3 loop reads CSATKPGADTQYF. The CDR3 nucleotides are TGCAGTGCCACCAAGCCGGGGGCAGATACGCAGTATTTT.

The chain is built from TRBV7-2 and TRBJ2-2, with 7 nucleotides matching TRBD1. The CDR3 runs to 15 residues. Germline V gene data show CDR1 as SGHTA and CDR2 as FQGNSA. The V gene end was trimmed by 5 bases and the J gene end by 6 bases; junction bases not matched to a gene: 9. The CDR3 loop reads CASSLSTTGAGELFF. The CDR3 DNA sequence: TGTGCCAGCAGCCTTAGTACTACAGGGGCCGGGGAGCTGTTTTTT. The whole variable domain, filled in from reference TRBV7-2 and TRBJ2-2, reads GAGVSQSPSNKVTEKGKDVELRCDPISGHTALYWYRQSLGQGLEFLIYFQGNSAPDKSGLPSDRFSAERTGGSVSTLTIQRTQQEDSAVYLCASSLSTTGAGELFFGEGSRLTVL.

This rearrangement joins TRBV5-1 to TRBJ2-7; 12 bases match TRBD1. With V trimmed by 3 bases and J by 3 bases, 10 bases remained unmatched. CDR3 size: 17 residues. Germline V gene lookup returns CDR1 SGHRS and CDR2 YFSETQ. The CDR3 nucleotides read TGCGCCAGCAGCTCCCCCCCAGGGGACAGGGGGCTCTACGAGCAGTACTTC. This codes for CASSSPPGDRGLYEQYF.

The chain is built from TRBV21-1 and TRBJ2-7; the D call TRBD1 from the table was never checked on the DNA. TRBV21-1 is noted as a pseudogene. The CDR3 is 11 amino acids. CDR3 sequence reads: CASKQGGEQYF. The DNA for the CDR3 is TGTGCCAGCAAGCAGGGTGGCGAGCAGTACTTC.

The gene calls are TRBV29-1 and TRBJ2-2; D is possibly TRBD1 or TRBD2 (6 bases each). CDR3 length: 11 residues. V lost 7 bases and J 6 bases, leaving 9 bases between the germline ends. Germline V gene lookup returns CDR1 SQVTM and CDR2 ANQGSEA. CDR3 nucleotides: TGCAGCGGGGGGGCCCCCGGGGAGCTGTTTTTT. Protein sequence: CSGGAPGELFF.

This clonotype showed up just a few times. V usage is TRBV19 and J usage is TRBJ1-6, with 11 bases lining up with TRBD1. Trimming took 3 bases from V and 0 from J; bases not matched to a gene: 7. The germline gives CDR1 LNHDA, CDR2 SQIVND (reference sequence). The CDR3 has 19 amino acids. The CDR3 DNA reads as TGTGCCAGTAGTATCAAGGCCGGGACAGGGGGCTCCTATAATTCACCCCTCCACTTT. Translation: CASSIKAGTGGSYNSPLHF.

This clonotype was counted between two and nine times. The rearrangement uses TRBV7-6 and TRBJ2-2; either TRBD1 or TRBD2 may supply D (6 bases each). Per the germline V gene, CDR1 is SGHVS and CDR2 is FNYEAQ. Trimming took 1 base from V and 2 from J, leaving 11 bases between them. This CDR3 spans 16 amino acids. The CDR3 spells CASSLVPGANTGELFF. CDR3 coding DNA: TGTGCCAGCAGCTTAGTACCGGGGGCCAACACCGGGGAGCTGTTTTTT.

This clonotype was detected only a few times. The V and J genes are TRBV7-2 and TRBJ1-3; 10 bases align to TRBD1. CDR3 length: 15 amino acids. With V trimmed by 6 bases and J by 4 bases, 6 bases remained unmatched. Per germline, CDR1 SGHTA and CDR2 FQGNSA. The CDR3 here is CASRSDRGQGNTIYF. CDR3 DNA sequence: TGTGCCAGCAGGTCAGACAGGGGGCAAGGAAACACCATATATTTT.

The chain uses TRBV2 and TRBJ1-6, with D uncertain. With 8 bases removed from V and 0 bases from J, the gap between germline ends came to 17 bases. Germline CDR1 and CDR2: SNHLY and FYNNEI. This CDR3 has 17 residues. CDR3 nucleotides: TGTGCCAGCCAAGATTGGCCAAAAGGCTCCTATAATTCACCCCTCCACTTT. Translating gives CASQDWPKGSYNSPLHF.

This clonotype was observed a single time. The chain combines TRBV20-1 with TRBJ2-5; the D is unclear. V was pared by 1 base and J by 4 bases, with 16 bases between. The CDR3 length is 15 residues. Looked up from germline, CDR1 is DFQATT and CDR2 is SNEGSKA (reference sequence). CDR3 DNA sequence: TGCAGTGCTAGAGGAAGCCTGAGTGAGCGAGAGACCCAGTACTTC. It codes for CSARGSLSERETQYF.

This clonotype has a handful of counts. The CDR3 DNA follows: TGTGCCAGCAGTTTATCGGGCAGCCCGATTGGGCCCCAGCATTTT. Its translation is CASSLSGSPIGPQHF. The V and J genes are TRBV27 and TRBJ1-5; D unclear. Between the trimmed V and J ends, which lost 0 bases and 9 bases, there was a span of 15 bases. The CDR3 totals 15 residues. In germline, CDR1 is MNHEY, CDR2 SMNVEV (reference sequence).

This rearrangement joins TRBV7-2 to TRBJ2-7; D remains ambiguous. The V end lost 1 base, the J end lost 6 bases, and 10 bases lay between the germline ends. CDR3 length: 13 residues. The germline gives CDR1 SGHTA, CDR2 FQGNSA. The DNA of the CDR3 is TGTGCCAGCAGCTTAGAAGGTAGGGCCGAGCAGTACTTC. The encoded protein is CASSLEGRAEQYF.

This clonotype has a handful of counts. The V and J genes are TRBV20-1 and TRBJ2-2, with D possibly matching TRBD1 (6 bases). This CDR3 region has 15 residues. The V end was cut by 3 bases, the J end by 4 bases, with 15 bases between. Germline V lookup: CDR1 DFQATT, CDR2 SNEGSKA (reference sequence). This chain's CDR3 is CSARTGPPGTGELFF. In nucleotides, the CDR3 is TGCAGTGCTAGGACAGGCCCTCCGGGCACCGGGGAGCTGTTTTTT.

A few counts support this clonotype. The rearrangement uses TRBV12-3 or TRBV12-4 and TRBJ2-5; 7 bases line up with TRBD1. This CDR3 has 16 amino acids. Germline trimming cut 4 bases from V and 0 bases from J; bases unmatched to any gene: 8. The DNA for the CDR3 is TGTGCCAGCAGTTCTAGGGGGCGCGGGTACCAAGAGACCCAGTACTTC. Translated, it gives CASSSRGRGYQETQYF.